The clone carrying this TCR beta chain was seen a single time. The sample is drawn from a study of blood T cell repertoires in COVID-19. Overall study context: Whether acute or convalescent, the COVID-19 samples came from the United States, Italy and Spain. The analysed material was cDNA or gDNA that came from T cells, B-cell-depleted T cells, or PBMCs.

With 4 bases clipped from V and 7 bases from J, the junction kept 8 bases outside the gene matches. CDR1 is SGHRS, CDR2 YFSETQ, per germline. CDR3 length equals 16 residues. Original data processing: Amplified reference gene primers provided the basis for estimating nucleated cell counts. The data were produced by immunoSEQ multiplex PCR, yet TCRdb's version contains in-frame clones alone and is incomplete. Clone size and V and J calls were adopted from that table, with D and trimming inferred from the DNA. The sample has 45,000 to 65,000 clones, 86% seen once; the top ten hold 3.5% to 5%. Sequencing was done on a sample of peripheral blood. This receptor was obtained from a man older than 75 with active COVID-19. V usage is TRBV5-1 and J usage is TRBJ2-1; TRBD2 matches at 13 bases. CDR3 sequence reads: CASSLWTSGSRNEQFF. The CDR3 DNA reads TGCGCCAGCAGCCTGTGGACTAGCGGGAGTAGGAATGAGCAGTTCTTC.